The rows below give T cell receptor beta chains drawn from one sample of a study of blood T cells in healthy people across ages. TCRdb redid the calling of the 5' RACE reads with MiXCR, one entry per CDR3 protein. The sample consists of just under 750,000 distinct CDR3 sequences, 22% of them appearing once. Sequencing was done on a sample of blood. These receptors came from a man aged 65 to 79 in good health. Each CDR3 is given with its conserved first and last residue. A D gene is named only where the DNA matches it firmly. Size is omitted from some rows. Given values are once, few, many or a class for expanded clones.

v_call	clone_size	d_call	j_call	cdr3_nt	cdr3_aa
TRBV20-1	.	.	TRBJ2-7	TGCAGTGCTAGAGGGAAGGCAGGCTACATGGACGAGCAGTACTTC	CSARGKAGYMDEQYF
TRBV5-1	.	.	TRBJ2-5	TGCGCCAGCAGCTTCACGGGGAGGCAAGAGACCCAGTACTTC	CASSFTGRQETQYF
TRBV28	.	TRBD1	TRBJ2-3	TGTGCCAGCAGGGCAACGGACAGGGGGGATACACAGTATTTT	CASRATDRGDTQYF
TRBV29-1	.	.	TRBJ2-3	TGCAGCGTTGCACCGGCCGCGAGGGATACGCAGTATTTT	CSVAPAARDTQYF
TRBV4-3	.	TRBD2	TRBJ2-1	TGCGCCAGCAGGCGCGGGAGGGCCGGCTACAATGAGCAGTTCTTC	CASRRGRAGYNEQFF
TRBV20-1	few	.	TRBJ1-2	TGCAGTGCTATGGACTATGAAAACTATGGTTACACCTTC	CSAMDYENYGYTF
TRBV5-1	few	.	TRBJ1-1	TGCGCCAGCAGCCCGGCCCAGGGAAACACTGAAGCTTTCTTT	CASSPAQGNTEAFF
TRBV12-3/TRBV12-4	.	TRBD1	TRBJ1-4	TGTGCCAGCAGTTTAGAGGGGACAGGGAATGAAAAACTGTTTTTT	CASSLEGTGNEKLFF
TRBV20-1	once	.	TRBJ1-3	TGCAGTGCTAGGTCCCGAAACACCATATATTTT	CSARSRNTIYF
TRBV29-1	.	TRBD2	TRBJ2-5	TGCAGCGTTAGGAGCGGGGGGGGACAAGAGACCCAGTACTTC	CSVRSGGGQETQYF
TRBV5-1	.	.	TRBJ2-7	TGCGCCAGCAGCTTGGGCCAGAGACAGACTCACTACGAGCAGTACTTC	CASSLGQRQTHYEQYF
TRBV5-1	few	.	TRBJ2-1	TGCGCCAGCAACAAGGGGGGGGGAGTCTACAATGAGCAGTTCTTC	CASNKGGGVYNEQFF
TRBV19	few	.	TRBJ1-1	TGTGCCAGTAGGCAACAGGGTAGGATGGAAGCTTTCTTT	CASRQQGRMEAFF
TRBV12-3/TRBV12-4	.	.	TRBJ1-4	TGTGCCAGCAGTACCCGCGGATTCAAAGAAAACCTGTTTTTT	CASSTRGFKENLFF
TRBV20-1	.	TRBD2	TRBJ2-3	TGCAGTGCGCAGGCGGGGGGTATCGTTTCAGATACGCAGTATTTT	CSAQAGGIVSDTQYF
TRBV3-1	.	.	TRBJ2-7	TGTGCCAGCAGCCATAACAGGAGAACCTACGAGCAGTACTTC	CASSHNRRTYEQYF
TRBV12-5	few	.	TRBJ2-5	TGTGCTAGTGGAACAACGCCAGGGGAGACCCAGTACTTC	CASGTTPGETQYF
TRBV28	.	.	TRBJ2-2	TGTGCCAGCAGTTTTCGCGGGGAGCTGTTTTTT	CASSFRGELFF
TRBV20-1	.	.	TRBJ1-5	TGCAGTGCTAGACCCCCCGACAGGCCGAATCAGCCCCAGCATTTT	CSARPPDRPNQPQHF
TRBV5-5	few	TRBD1	TRBJ1-1	TGTGCCAGCAGCCCCTACCGGGACAGCGACGAAGCTTTCTTT	CASSPYRDSDEAFF